This TCR beta chain was observed in a study of radiotherapy plus CTLA-4 blockade in lung cancer. Looking at the study overall: Among patients, approximately 19% showed objective responses, and approximately 30% had disease control. General observations from the study: Interferon-beta, together with early blood T cell clone dynamics, reportedly best predicted response. Clones of tumor-derived TCRs expanded in blood after radiotherapy plus ipilimumab.

Lung cancer patients with chemo-refractory metastatic non-small-cell disease were given focal radiation plus CTLA-4 blockade with ipilimumab. The CDR3 consists of 14 residues. Deletions cut 5 bases from V and 2 bases from J, with 11 bases between. The germline gives CDR1 MNHEY, CDR2 SMNVEV (reference sequence). Profiling relied on immunoSEQ multiplex PCR, and the TCRdb table lists in-frame clones only, not all of them. The table records roughly 35,000 clones, 70% to 80% of them present only once. This clone was seen once. Its antigen remains unknown. Other DNA sequences in the same sample also yield this CDR3.

Here the sequenced sample was peripheral blood, taken from a patient treated with radiotherapy plus ipilimumab. The J gene is TRBJ2-3, the V gene TRBV27; D is perhaps TRBD1 or TRBD2 (5 bases each). The receptor was isolated from a human donor with non-small cell lung cancer that progressed on radiotherapy plus ipilimumab. CDR3 nucleotide sequence: TGTGCCAGCAGTCCCGGGACCAACACAGATACGCAGTATTTT. Translating it yields CASSPGTNTDTQYF.